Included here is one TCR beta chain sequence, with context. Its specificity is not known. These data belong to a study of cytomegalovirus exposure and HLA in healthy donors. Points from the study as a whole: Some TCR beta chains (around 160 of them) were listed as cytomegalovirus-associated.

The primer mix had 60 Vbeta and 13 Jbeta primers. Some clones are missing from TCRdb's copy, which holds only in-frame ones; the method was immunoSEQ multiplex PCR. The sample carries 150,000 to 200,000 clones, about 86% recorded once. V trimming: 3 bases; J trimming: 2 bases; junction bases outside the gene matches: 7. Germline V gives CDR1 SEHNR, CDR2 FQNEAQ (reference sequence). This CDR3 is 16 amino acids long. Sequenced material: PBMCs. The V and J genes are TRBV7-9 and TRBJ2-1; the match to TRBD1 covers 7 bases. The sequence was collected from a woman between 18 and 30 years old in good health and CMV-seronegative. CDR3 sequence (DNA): TGTGCCAGCAGCTTCAGACAGGGCCAGACCTACAATGAGCAGTTCTTC. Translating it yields CASSFRQGQTYNEQFF.